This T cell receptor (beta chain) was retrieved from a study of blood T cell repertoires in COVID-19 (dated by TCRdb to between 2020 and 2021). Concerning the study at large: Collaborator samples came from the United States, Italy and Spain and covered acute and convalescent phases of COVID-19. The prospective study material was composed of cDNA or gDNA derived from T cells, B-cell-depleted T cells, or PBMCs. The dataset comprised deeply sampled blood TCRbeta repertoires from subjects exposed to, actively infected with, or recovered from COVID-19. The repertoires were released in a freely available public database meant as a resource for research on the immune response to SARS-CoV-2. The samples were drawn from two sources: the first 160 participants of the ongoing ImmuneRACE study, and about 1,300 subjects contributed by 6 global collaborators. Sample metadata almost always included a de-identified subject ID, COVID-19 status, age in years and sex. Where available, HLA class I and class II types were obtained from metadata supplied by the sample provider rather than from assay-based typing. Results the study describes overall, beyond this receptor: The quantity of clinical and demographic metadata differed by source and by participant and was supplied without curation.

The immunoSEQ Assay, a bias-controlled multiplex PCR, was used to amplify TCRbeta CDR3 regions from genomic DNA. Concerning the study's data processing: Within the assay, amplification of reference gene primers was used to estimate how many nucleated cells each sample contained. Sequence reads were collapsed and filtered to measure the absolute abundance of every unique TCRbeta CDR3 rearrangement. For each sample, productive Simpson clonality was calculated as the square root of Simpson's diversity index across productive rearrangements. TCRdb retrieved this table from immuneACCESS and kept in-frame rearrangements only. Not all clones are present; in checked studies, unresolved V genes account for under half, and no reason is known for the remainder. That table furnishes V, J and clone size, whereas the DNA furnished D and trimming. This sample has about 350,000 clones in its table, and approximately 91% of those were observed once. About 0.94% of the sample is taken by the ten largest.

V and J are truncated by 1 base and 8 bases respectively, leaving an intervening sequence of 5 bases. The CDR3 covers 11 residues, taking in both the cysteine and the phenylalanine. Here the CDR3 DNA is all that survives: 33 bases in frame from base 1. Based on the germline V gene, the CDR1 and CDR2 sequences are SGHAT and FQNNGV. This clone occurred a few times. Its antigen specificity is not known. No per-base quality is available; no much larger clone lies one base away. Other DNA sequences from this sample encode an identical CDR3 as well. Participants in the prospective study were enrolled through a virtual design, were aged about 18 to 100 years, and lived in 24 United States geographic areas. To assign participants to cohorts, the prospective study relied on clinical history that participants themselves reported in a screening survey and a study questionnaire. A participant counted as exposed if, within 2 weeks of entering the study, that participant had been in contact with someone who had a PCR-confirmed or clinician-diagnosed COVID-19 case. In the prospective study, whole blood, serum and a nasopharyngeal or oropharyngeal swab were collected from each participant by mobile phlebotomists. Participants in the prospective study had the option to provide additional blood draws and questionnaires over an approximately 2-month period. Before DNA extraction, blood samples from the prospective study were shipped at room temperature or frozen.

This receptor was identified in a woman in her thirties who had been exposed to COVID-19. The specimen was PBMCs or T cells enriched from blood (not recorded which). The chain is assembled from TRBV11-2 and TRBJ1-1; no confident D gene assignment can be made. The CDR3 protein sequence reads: CASSLGGEAFF. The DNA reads TGTGCCAGCAGCTTAGGAGGGGAAGCTTTCTTT.